Listed here are 5 T cell receptor beta chains from one sample, sequenced in a study of neoadjuvant anti-PD-1 for oral cavity cancer. The table came from immunoSEQ multiplex PCR; TCRdb's copy has only in-frame clones and leaves some out. The sample has roughly 13,000 clones; around 64% are singletons. The specimen comprised PBMCs, sampled before nivolumab (anti-PD-1) treatment. Receptors were obtained from a person aged 35-79 years with oral cavity squamous cell carcinoma.

The rearrangement uses TRBV12-5 and TRBJ1-6; no clear D gene. Germline V CDR1 and CDR2: LGHNT, FRNRAP. The germline V and J ends were trimmed by 1 base and 6 bases, with 4 bases remaining between them. The CDR3 sequence is 13 residues long. The DNA of the CDR3 is TGTGCTAGTGGTTTGGAGGTTAATTCACCCCTCCACTTT. Its translation is CASGLEVNSPLHF. Complete variable domain (other parts from reference TRBV12-5 and TRBJ1-6): DARVTQTPRHKVTEMGQEVTMRCQPILGHNTVFWYRQTMMQGLELLAYFRNRAPLDDSGMPKDRFSAEMPDATLATLKIQPSEPRDSAVYFCASGLEVNSPLHFGNGTRLTVT.

The CDR3 nucleotides read TGTGCCAGCAGCTTAGAAAGCGGTCGGGGTACGCAGTATTTT. This codes for CASSLESGRGTQYF. V and J are TRBV11-2 and TRBJ2-3, with D possibly matching TRBD2 (5 bases). The V gene lost 0 bases and the J gene lost 8 bases, with 12 bases spanning the gap. The V gene's germline CDR1 is SGHAT and CDR2 FQNNGV. The CDR3 covers 14 residues. Using reference TRBV11-2 and TRBJ2-3 for the parts outside the CDR3, the full variable domain is EAGVAQSPRYKIIEKRQSVAFWCNPISGHATLYWYQQILGQGPKLLIQFQNNGVVDDSQLPKDRFSAERLKGVDSTLKIQPAKLEDSAVYLCASSLESGRGTQYFGPGTRLTVL.

The V call is TRBV30, the J call TRBJ1-4; D not resolved. CDR1 GTSNPN and CDR2 SVGIG come from the germline V gene (reference sequence). The CDR3 consists of 12 residues. The germline V and J ends were trimmed by 5 bases and 7 bases, with 11 bases remaining between them. CDR3 protein: CAWARASEKLFF. The CDR3 DNA reads TGTGCCTGGGCGCGGGCCAGTGAAAAACTGTTTTTT.

The chain recombines TRBV10-3 with TRBJ2-3; 7 bases fit TRBD1. This CDR3 spans 15 amino acids. Germline lookup yields CDR1 ENHRY and CDR2 SYGVKD. V lost 4 bases, J lost 0 bases, and 4 bases stayed unmatched. The CDR3 here is CAISADRASTDTQYF. DNA of the CDR3: TGTGCCATCAGTGCTGACAGGGCCAGCACAGATACGCAGTATTTT.

The chain couples TRBV30 to TRBJ2-5; the D is unclear. The V and J ends lost 5 bases and 4 bases respectively, with 11 bases between them. CDR3 length: 12 residues. The germline V gene encodes CDR1 GTSNPN and CDR2 SVGIG (reference sequence). CDR3 in amino acids: CAWAGDGETQYF. The CDR3 nucleotides read TGTGCCTGGGCCGGAGATGGAGAGACCCAGTACTTC.